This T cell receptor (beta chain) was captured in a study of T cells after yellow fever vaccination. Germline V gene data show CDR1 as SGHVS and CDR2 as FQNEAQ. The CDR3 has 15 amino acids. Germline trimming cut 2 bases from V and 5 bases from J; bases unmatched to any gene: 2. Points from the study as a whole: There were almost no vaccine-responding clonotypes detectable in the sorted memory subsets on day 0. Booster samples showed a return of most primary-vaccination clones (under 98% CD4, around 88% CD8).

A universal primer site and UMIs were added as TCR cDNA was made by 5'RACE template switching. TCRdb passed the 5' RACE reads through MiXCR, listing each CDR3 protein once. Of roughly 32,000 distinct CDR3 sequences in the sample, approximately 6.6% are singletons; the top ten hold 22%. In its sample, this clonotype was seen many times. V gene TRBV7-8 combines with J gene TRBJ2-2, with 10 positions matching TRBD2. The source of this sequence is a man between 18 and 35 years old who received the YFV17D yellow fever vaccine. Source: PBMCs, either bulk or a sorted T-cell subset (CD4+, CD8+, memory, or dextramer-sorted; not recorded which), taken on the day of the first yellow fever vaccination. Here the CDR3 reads CASSLSGGVTGELFF. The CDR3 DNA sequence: TGTGCCAGCAGCTTAAGCGGGGGGGTGACCGGGGAGCTGTTTTTT.